The present T cell receptor beta chain was sequenced within a study of cytomegalovirus exposure and HLA in healthy donors. Overall study findings and caveats: Many donors carried some public TCRs, although rarity characterized most TCR sequences. An ancestry cluster, one associated with Asian ancestry, reportedly showed fewer N-insertions than the roughly 610-donor mean in a later analysis. Diagnosis of cytomegalovirus status made by the classifier reportedly showed high specificity and sensitivity.

The PCR had 60 Vbeta and 13 Jbeta primers. Profiling relied on immunoSEQ multiplex PCR, and the TCRdb table lists in-frame clones only, not all of them. Counted here are approximately 130,000 clones, around 77% occurring once; the ten biggest clones make up more than 0.95%. With respect to this clone: Its antigen is as yet unknown.

The V end was cut by 5 bases, the J end by 6 bases, with 20 bases between. Per germline, CDR1 MNHNY and CDR2 SVGAGI (reference sequence). This CDR3 contains 15 residues. The chain carries TRBV6-6 and TRBJ2-7; a possible D gene is TRBD2 (5 bases). The clonotype was recovered from a man aged 50-60 years in good health and CMV-seronegative. Sequenced: PBMCs. This CDR3 is CASSTEGVQWGEQYF. The CDR3 nucleotides are TGTGCCAGCAGTACCGAGGGAGTCCAATGGGGCGAGCAGTACTTC.